This note documents a single T cell receptor (beta chain) sequence. Antigen unknown. These data belong to a study of T-cell memory formation after mild COVID-19. At the level of the study: TCR clusters were largely donor specific.

Per the germline V gene, CDR1 is SGHVS and CDR2 is FQNEAQ. V lost 5 bases and J lost 4; bases outside the gene matches: 4. The CDR3 extends over 14 amino acids. Study findings and constraints: Researchers found some responding clones in pre-infection memory, a sign that cross-reactive memory joined. Contracting CD4+ clones were located mainly in CM and EM, and CD8+ clones in EMRA.

Constant-segment primers were used for 5'RACE, and the resulting TCR alpha and TCR beta cDNA libraries carried sample barcodes and UMIs. Each CDR3 protein gets one entry after TCRdb re-called the 5' RACE reads with MiXCR. Of hundreds of thousands of distinct CDR3 sequences listed, around 15% are singletons. The chain couples TRBV7-8 to TRBJ2-3; TRBD2 agrees at 9 bases. Sequencing was performed on PBMCs or a T cell subset sorted from them (not recorded which). This receptor was identified in a man aged 18 to 30 who had mild COVID-19 (a few samples of this study predate the infection). Cell type and time point are not known. The CDR3 region has the DNA TGTGCCAGCAGCAGACCTAGCGGGGCAGATACGCAGTATTTT. Its protein product is CASSRPSGADTQYF.